These 23 T cell receptor beta chains came from one sample sequenced in a study of cytomegalovirus exposure and HLA in healthy donors. It was with 60 Vbeta and 13 Jbeta primers that the PCR ran. Generated by immunoSEQ multiplex PCR, the TCRdb table keeps only in-frame clones and is missing some. The data contain about 76,000 clones, approximately 79% of them singletons. Sequencing was done on a sample of PBMCs. The receptors were gathered from a man in his thirties or forties in good health and CMV-seronegative.

J is TRBJ2-7 and V is TRBV11-3; a possible D gene is TRBD2 (5 bases). The CDR3 covers 13 residues. CDR1 and CDR2 (germline): SGHNT, YENEEA. Trimming left V 3 bases short and J 3 bases short, with 9 bases between. The CDR3 DNA reads TGTGCCAGCAGCTTGGACTCCGGCTACGAGCAGTACTTC. Protein: CASSLDSGYEQYF. Combining the CDR3 with reference TRBV11-3 and TRBJ2-7 gives the whole variable domain EAGVVQSPRYKIIEKKQPVAFWCNPISGHNTLYWYLQNLGQGPELLIRYENEEAVDDSQLPKDRFSAERLKGVDSTLKIQPAELGDSAVYLCASSLDSGYEQYFGPGTRLTVT.

For this clone: The same CDR3 is also encoded by other DNA sequences in this sample. This chain links TRBV18 with TRBJ1-1; 9 positions agree with TRBD1. This CDR3 has 14 amino acids. Germline CDR1 KGHSH, CDR2 LQKENI. V dropped 3 bases and J dropped 1; count of bases not matched to a gene: 0. The CDR3 region is CASSPDRGNTEAFF. CDR3 DNA sequence: TGTGCCAGCTCACCGGACAGGGGGAACACTGAAGCTTTCTTT.

CDR3 coding DNA: TGTGCCAGCAGTTACGAACTAGCGGGAGTTCGGACCCAGTACTTC. It translates to CASSYELAGVRTQYF. The gene calls are TRBV6-6 and TRBJ2-5, with 11 bases matching TRBD2. With V trimmed by 2 bases and J by 7 bases, 6 bases remained unmatched. The CDR3 is 15 amino acids. Germline V CDR1 and CDR2: MNHNY, SVGAGI (reference sequence).

This rearrangement joins TRBV2 to TRBJ2-6; 8 bases are a match to TRBD1. CDR3 length equals 19 residues. The junction had 13 bases not matched to a gene; V was cut back by 6 bases and J by 0 bases. Germline loops: CDR1 SNHLY, CDR2 FYNNEI. The CDR3 region is CASRRVAATGVSGANVLTF. As DNA, the CDR3 is TGTGCCAGCAGGAGAGTGGCCGCGACAGGGGTCTCTGGGGCCAACGTCCTGACTTTC.

V is TRBV7-9 and J is TRBJ2-3; D is perhaps TRBD2 (6 bases). Germline values: CDR1 SEHNR, CDR2 FQNEAQ (reference sequence). V gave up 0 bases and J gave up 3 bases, with 16 bases separating them. The CDR3 is 17 residues long. The DNA of the CDR3 is TGTGCCAGCAGCTTAGCGAGACTAGGGCAGCGAACAGATACGCAGTATTTT. Protein sequence: CASSLARLGQRTDTQYF.

The genes are TRBV6-5 and TRBJ2-7; TRBD2 matches 14 bases. Trimming removed 0 bases from V and 6 bases from J; junction bases left unmatched: 4. The CDR3 length is 16 residues. Per germline, CDR1 MNHEY and CDR2 SVGAGI. DNA of the CDR3: TGTGCCAGCAGTTACTCGACTAGCGGGAGGGCCGGCGAGCAGTACTTC. This codes for CASSYSTSGRAGEQYF.

V is TRBV4-1 and J is TRBJ1-1, with no clear D. CDR1 and CDR2 from the germline V gene are MGHRA and YSYEKL. Trimming pared 4 bases from V and 0 bases from J, leaving 12 bases between. The CDR3 totals 15 residues. The CDR3 DNA reads as TGCGCCAGCAGCCTCAATATCGGGGTGAACACTGAAGCTTTCTTT. It translates to CASSLNIGVNTEAFF.

The gene calls are TRBV5-6 and TRBJ1-2, with 7 positions matching TRBD1. The junction had 11 bases not matched to a gene; V was cut back by 5 bases and J by 4 bases. This CDR3 comprises 15 residues. The V gene's germline CDR1 is SGHDT and CDR2 YYEEEE. CDR3 DNA: TGTGCCAGCAGACTTTACGGGACAGCATCCTATGGCTACACCTTC. Its translation: CASRLYGTASYGYTF.

CDR3 DNA: TGTGCCAGCAGCTTAACTAGCGCCCAAGAGACCCAGTACTTC. It encodes CASSLTSAQETQYF. The chain combines TRBV7-9 with TRBJ2-5; 7 bases line up with TRBD2. CDR3 length equals 14 residues. Germline V gives CDR1 SEHNR, CDR2 FQNEAQ (reference sequence). Losses at the gene ends were 2 bases for V and 1 base for J; bases not matched to a gene: 1. Full variable domain (outside the CDR3, taken from reference TRBV7-9 and TRBJ2-5): DTGVSQNPRHKITKRGQNVTFRCDPISEHNRLYWYRQTLGQGPEFLTYFQNEAQLEKSRLLSDRFSAERPKGSFSTLEIQRTEQGDSAMYLCASSLTSAQETQYFGPGTRLLVL.

The rearrangement links TRBV30 to TRBJ1-1; D perhaps matches TRBD1 (6 bases). There are 15 residues in the CDR3. Germline V gene data show CDR1 as GTSNPN and CDR2 as SVGIG (reference sequence). V was shortened by 1 base and J by 3 bases, with 15 bases between the two germline ends. Here the CDR3 DNA reads TGTGCCTGGAGTGAGGGGGAGAGAAGGTACACTGAAGCTTTCTTT. It codes for CAWSEGERRYTEAFF. The full variable domain, its missing parts supplied by reference TRBV30 and TRBJ1-1, is SQTIHQWPATLVQPVGSPLSLECTVEGTSNPNLYWYRQAAGRGLQLLFYSVGIGQISSEVPQNLSASRPQDRQFILSSKKLLLSDSGFYLCAWSEGERRYTEAFFGQGTRLTVV.

The chain employs TRBV5-1 and TRBJ1-2; possibly TRBD1 for D (5 bases). V lost 0 bases to trimming and J lost 4 bases, with 16 bases between them. Germline values: CDR1 SGHRS, CDR2 YFSETQ. The CDR3 length is 16 residues. The CDR3 reads CASSLGTGPLSYGYTF. The CDR3 bases are TGCGCCAGCAGCTTGGGAACAGGCCCACTCAGCTATGGCTACACCTTC.

J is TRBJ2-1 and V is TRBV6-5, with D unclear. V shed 4 bases and J shed 6 bases, with 7 bases lying between them. Germline-derived CDR1 and CDR2 are MNHEY and SVGAGI. The CDR3 contains 12 residues. The DNA for the CDR3 is TGTGCCAGCAGTTCGGTCCTCAATGAGCAGTTCTTC. This gives the protein CASSSVLNEQFF.

The chain is built from TRBV6-5 and TRBJ2-5, with a tentative D call TRBD2 (6 bases). Trimming removed 9 bases at V and 11 bases at J, with 13 bases between. The CDR3 is 10 amino acids. Germline V gene sequence: CDR1 MNHEY, CDR2 SVGAGI. For the CDR3, the DNA is TGTGCCAGTGGGAGACGGGAGCAGTACTTC. It translates to CASGRREQYF.

This chain joins TRBV4-3 and TRBJ2-2, with 11 positions matching TRBD2. The CDR3 has 17 residues. Germline lookup yields CDR1 LGHNA and CDR2 YSLEER. The ends lost 1 base at V and 2 bases at J; junction bases unmatched: 3. CDR3 protein: CASSQATSGTNTGELFF. CDR3 in DNA: TGCGCCAGCAGCCAAGCGACTAGCGGGACCAACACCGGGGAGCTGTTTTTT.

The chain recombines TRBV29-1 with TRBJ1-2; TRBD1 agrees at 8 bases. The V gene's germline CDR1 is SQVTM and CDR2 ANQGSEA. V lost 6 bases, J lost 2 bases, and 2 bases stayed unmatched. CDR3 size: 12 residues. The CDR3 region has the DNA TGCAGCGTACGGACAGGGAACTATGGCTACACCTTC. Amino acid sequence: CSVRTGNYGYTF.

V and J are TRBV5-1 and TRBJ1-2; 10 bases map to TRBD1. J lost 6 bases, V lost 2 bases, and 7 bases had no gene match. The CDR3 is 15 residues long. CDR1 is SGHRS and CDR2 is YFSETQ in the germline V gene. Written as DNA, the CDR3 is TGCGCCAGCAGCTTTTCCCCGGACAGGGGGAATGGCTACACCTTC. Translated: CASSFSPDRGNGYTF.

This CDR3 is CASSIGHQGFSTDTQYF. The CDR3 DNA follows: TGTGCCAGTAGTATAGGGCACCAGGGGTTTAGCACAGATACGCAGTATTTT. The V gene is TRBV19, the J gene TRBJ2-3; a possible D gene is TRBD1 (6 bases). Trimming took 1 base from V and 0 from J, leaving 14 bases between them. The CDR3 runs to 17 residues. Germline loops: CDR1 LNHDA, CDR2 SQIVND (reference sequence).

This rearrangement joins TRBV6-5 to TRBJ1-3; D not resolved. Germline V gene sequence: CDR1 MNHEY, CDR2 SVGAGI. The CDR3 is 14 residues long. The V gene lost 6 bases and the J gene lost 4 bases, with 13 bases spanning the gap. The CDR3 spells CASSRTNSGNTIYF. In DNA, the CDR3 is TGTGCCAGCAGCCGAACTAATAGCGGAAACACCATATATTTT.

The J gene is TRBJ2-1, the V gene TRBV29-1, with TRBD2 identical over 12 bases. The CDR3 is 14 amino acids. Germline-derived CDR1 and CDR2 are SQVTM and ANQGSEA. The V and J ends lost 6 bases and 6 bases, in that order; junction bases with no gene match: 6. DNA for the CDR3: TGCAGCGTCACTTCTAGCGGGAGGGCCAATGAGCAGTTCTTC. It specifies CSVTSSGRANEQFF.

The chain recombines TRBV27 with TRBJ2-3, with 11 nucleotides matching TRBD2. Germline V lookup: CDR1 MNHEY, CDR2 SMNVEV (reference sequence). The V segment lost 3 bases and the J segment 0 bases; nucleotides outside the gene matches: 5. The CDR3 covers 17 residues. CDR3 coding DNA: TGTGCCAGCAGTTTCCTAGCGGGAGGACTAAGCACAGATACGCAGTATTTT. This sequence encodes CASSFLAGGLSTDTQYF.

The rearrangement joins TRBV6-7 to TRBJ2-2, with TRBD2 matching 8 bases. TRBV6-7 is marked as an open reading frame, function uncertain. The J segment lost 6 bases and the V segment lost 2 bases, leaving 8 bases of the junction unmatched. The CDR3 spans 16 residues. This chain's CDR3 is CASSYGSGGPAGELFF. CDR3 sequence (DNA): TGTGCCAGCAGTTACGGGTCGGGGGGGCCCGCCGGGGAGCTGTTTTTT.

CDR3 loop: CASRGKSGTEAFF. The CDR3 DNA reads as TGTGCCAGTAGGGGGAAATCGGGAACTGAAGCTTTCTTT. The genes are TRBV19 and TRBJ1-1, with D unresolved. The CDR3 is made up of 13 amino acids. V lost 6 bases and J 5 bases, leaving 13 bases between the germline ends. Germline V gene data show CDR1 as LNHDA and CDR2 as SQIVND (reference sequence).

The chain carries TRBV5-6 and TRBJ1-2; D is possibly TRBD1 (6 bases). The CDR3 contains 12 residues. CDR1 SGHDT and CDR2 YYEEEE come from the germline V gene. V was trimmed by 6 bases and J by 2 bases, leaving 8 bases between them. DNA for the CDR3: TGTGCCAGCATGCAGGGGAACTATGGCTACACCTTC. It yields the protein CASMQGNYGYTF.